Listed here are 9 T cell receptor beta chains from one sample, sequenced in a study of spatial heterogeneity in lung cancer (dated by TCRdb to about 2019). What the research found in general, with its limitations: The tumor nonsynonymous mutation count correlated with the number of expanded alpha and beta TCRs within the tumor.

Library creation used 5' RACE. Sequencing took place on a NextSeq 500. Starting from the raw public reads, TCRdb applied fastp trimming at Q25, assembled clones with MiXCR and retained in-frame beta chains. Duplicate CDR3 protein sequences are folded into a single record with the most common DNA and genes. The table for this sample lists about 3,400 distinct CDR3 sequences; around 8.5% of them were counted only once. Jointly, the top ten make up 8% to 13% of the sample. The time point tag for this specimen amounts to: sample taken at primary tumor resection. Antigen specificity for these receptors is unknown. The specimen comprised lung tumor tissue, sampled at surgery. The receptor set was obtained from a male donor with early-stage non-small cell lung cancer.

There are many counts of this clonotype. This sequence joins TRBV20-1 and TRBJ1-5; tentatively, D is TRBD1 (5 bases). Germline-derived CDR1 and CDR2 are DFQATT and SNEGSKA (reference sequence). Trimming took off 4 bases at V and 3 bases at J, with 10 bases between the two ends. The CDR3 has 13 residues. The CDR3 DNA sequence: TGCAGTGCTATATTAGGGGTCAATCAGCCCCAGCATTTT. Protein product: CSAILGVNQPQHF.

By sample fraction, this clonotype is medium-sized. The chain is built from TRBV6-5 and TRBJ2-6; 8 bases match TRBD2. V lost 3 bases and J lost 2; bases outside the gene matches: 24. The CDR3 has 23 residues. CDR1 is MNHEY, CDR2 SVGAGI, per germline. This CDR3 reads CASSYTGSGGRGGLLTGANVLTF. In DNA, the CDR3 is TGTGCCAGCAGTTATACAGGGAGTGGAGGCCGGGGGGGACTCCTAACTGGGGCCAACGTCCTGACTTTC.

This clonotype appeared a few times. The chain employs TRBV5-1 and TRBJ2-5; 12 bases are shared with TRBD2. Trimming took 4 bases from V and 1 from J; bases not matched to a gene: 5. The CDR3 spans 16 residues. CDR1 is SGHRS, CDR2 YFSETQ, per germline. This chain's CDR3 is CASSLGLAGIQETQYF. The CDR3, as DNA: TGCGCCAGCAGCCTGGGACTAGCGGGTATCCAAGAGACCCAGTACTTC.

Sample share makes this clonotype medium-sized. CDR3 bases: TGCGCCAGCAGATCCGGACAGGCGCAAGAGACCCAGTACTTC. The encoded protein is CASRSGQAQETQYF. The gene calls are TRBV5-1 and TRBJ2-5, with 7 bases lining up with TRBD1. J gave up 2 bases and V 5 bases, and 6 bases lay outside the gene matches. The CDR3 is 14 amino acids. In germline, CDR1 is SGHRS, CDR2 YFSETQ.

This clonotype was observed many times. The V gene is TRBV12-3 or TRBV12-4, the J gene TRBJ2-7; possible D gene TRBD1, 5 bases. The ends were cut back, 6 bases at V and 0 bases at J, with 12 bases in the middle. This CDR3 is 14 amino acids long. The CDR3 reads CASRKQASSYEQYF. For the CDR3, the DNA is TGTGCCAGCAGGAAACAGGCGAGCTCCTACGAGCAGTACTTC.

This clonotype occurred many times. The V gene is TRBV4-3, the J gene TRBJ1-1; 7 nucleotides align to TRBD1. V dropped 1 base and J dropped 5; count of bases not matched to a gene: 7. Germline V gene sequence: CDR1 LGHNA, CDR2 YSLEER. CDR3 length: 15 residues. The CDR3 coding sequence is TGCGCCAGCAGCCAAGGTAGACAGGGAGGGACTGAAGCTTTCTTT. This translates into CASSQGRQGGTEAFF.

This clonotype was counted between two and nine times. The rearrangement joins TRBV11-2 to TRBJ2-1; no clear D. Germline V CDR1 and CDR2: SGHAT, FQNNGV. The CDR3 totals 15 residues. Trimming left V 1 base short and J 6 bases short, with 13 bases between. In DNA form, the CDR3 reads TGTGCCAGCAGCTTAGTGTACGTGGAAGGCAATGAGCAGTTCTTC. Its protein product is CASSLVYVEGNEQFF.

This clonotype was seen a few times. The gene calls are TRBV19 and TRBJ2-2, with D unclear. Between the trimmed V and J ends, which lost 2 bases and 1 base, there was a span of 8 bases. Germline V gene sequence: CDR1 LNHDA, CDR2 SQIVND (reference sequence). The CDR3 is 15 amino acids. The CDR3 reads CASSIRARNTGELFF. In DNA form, the CDR3 reads TGTGCCAGTAGTATAAGGGCGCGGAACACCGGGGAGCTGTTTTTT. The complete variable domain, with remaining parts taken from reference TRBV19 and TRBJ2-2, reads DGGITQSPKYLFRKEGQNVTLSCEQNLNHDAMYWYRQDPGQGLRLIYYSQIVNDFQKGDIAEGYSVSREKKESFPLTVTSAQKNPTAFYLCASSIRARNTGELFFGEGSRLTVL.

By proportion, this clonotype is medium-sized (0.01 to 0.1%). A read error may account for a junction end that differs from germline. The chain couples TRBV7-7 to TRBJ2-7; D is unresolved. The CDR3 is 13 residues long. Per the germline V gene, CDR1 is SSHAT and CDR2 is FNYEAQ (reference sequence). This chain's CDR3 is CASSLNPSYEQYF. The CDR3 region has the DNA TGTGCTAGCAGCTTAAACCCTTCCTACGAGCAGTACTTC.